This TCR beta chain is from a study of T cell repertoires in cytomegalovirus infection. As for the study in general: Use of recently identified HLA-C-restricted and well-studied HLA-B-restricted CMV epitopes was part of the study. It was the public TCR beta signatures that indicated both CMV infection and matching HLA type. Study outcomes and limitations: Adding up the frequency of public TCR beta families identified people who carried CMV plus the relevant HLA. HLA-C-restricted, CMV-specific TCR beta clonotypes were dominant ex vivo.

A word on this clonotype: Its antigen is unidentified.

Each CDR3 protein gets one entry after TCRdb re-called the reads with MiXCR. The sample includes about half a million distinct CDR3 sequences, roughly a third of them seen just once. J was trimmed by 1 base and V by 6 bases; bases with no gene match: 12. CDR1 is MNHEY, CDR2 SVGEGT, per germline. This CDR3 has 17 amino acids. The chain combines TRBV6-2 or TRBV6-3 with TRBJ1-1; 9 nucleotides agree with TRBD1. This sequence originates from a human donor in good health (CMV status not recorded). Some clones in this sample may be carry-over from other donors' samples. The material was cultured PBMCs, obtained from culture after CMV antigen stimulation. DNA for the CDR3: TGTGCCAGCAGACCGAAGGACAGGGGCTGGTGGAACACTGAAGCTTTCTTT. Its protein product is CASRPKDRGWWNTEAFF.